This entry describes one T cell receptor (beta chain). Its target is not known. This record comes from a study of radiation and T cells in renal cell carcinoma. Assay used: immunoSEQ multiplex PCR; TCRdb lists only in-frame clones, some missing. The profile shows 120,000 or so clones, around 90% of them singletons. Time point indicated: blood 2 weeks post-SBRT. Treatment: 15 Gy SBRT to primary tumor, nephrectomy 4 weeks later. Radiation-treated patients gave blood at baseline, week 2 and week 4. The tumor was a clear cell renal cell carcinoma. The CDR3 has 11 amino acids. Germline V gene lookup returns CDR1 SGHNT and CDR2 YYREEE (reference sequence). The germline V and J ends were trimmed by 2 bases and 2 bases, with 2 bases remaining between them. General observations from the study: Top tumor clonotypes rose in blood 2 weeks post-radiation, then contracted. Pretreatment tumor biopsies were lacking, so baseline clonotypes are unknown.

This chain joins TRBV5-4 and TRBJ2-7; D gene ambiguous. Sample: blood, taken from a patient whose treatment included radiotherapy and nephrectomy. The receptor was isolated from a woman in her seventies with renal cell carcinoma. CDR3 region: CASSLAYEQYF. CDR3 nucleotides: TGTGCCAGCAGCTTAGCCTACGAGCAGTACTTC.